The clone carrying this TCR beta chain was picked up many times. Its antigen is unidentified. The entry originates in a study of CD8 T cells in ankylosing spondylitis. Germline CDR1 is DFQATT and CDR2 is SNEGSKA (reference sequence). V lost 3 bases and J 6 bases, leaving 18 bases between the germline ends. The CDR3 spans 14 residues. TCRdb used MiXCR to reprocess the 5' RACE reads, holding one entry per CDR3 protein. The data hold 130,000 or so distinct CDR3 sequences, with over 6.5% observed a single time. Study conclusions and caveats: Relatively rare in peripheral blood, disease-linked clones were also CD8+. Within ankylosing spondylitis blood, a TCR beta motif made up of under 10 highly homologous variants appeared to be characteristic. Both synovial fluid and blood in reactive arthritis had previously been reported to carry some motif variants.

The chain is built from TRBV20-1 and TRBJ2-7; D perhaps matches TRBD1 (6 bases). The clonotype was recovered from a male donor with ankylosing spondylitis or in good health (not recorded which). The sequencing input was blood, either unsorted or a sorted T cell fraction (not recorded which). This CDR3 reads CSASPTGRRVEQYF. CDR3 in DNA: TGCAGTGCTAGCCCGACAGGCCGTCGGGTCGAGCAGTACTTC.